These 10 T cell receptor beta chains were sequenced from one sample in a study of T cells after yellow fever vaccination. TCRdb analysed the 5' RACE reads with MiXCR anew, one entry per CDR3 protein. The sample has hundreds of thousands of distinct CDR3 sequences; approximately 13% are singletons. The sequencing here drew on PBMCs, taken on the day of the yellow fever booster vaccination. The receptors originated from a man in his thirties or forties who received the YFV17D yellow fever vaccine.

The rearrangement uses TRBV7-7 and TRBJ2-5; D ambiguous. The germline V gene encodes CDR1 SSHAT and CDR2 FNYEAQ (reference sequence). This CDR3 spans 13 amino acids. Trimming stripped 2 bases from V and 13 bases from J, with 17 bases between. In nucleotides, the CDR3 is TGTGCCAGCAGCTTAACGGTCGGTGGCGCTCCGTACTTC. Translated: CASSLTVGGAPYF.

The CDR3 reads CSARPYRTTDTQYF. The CDR3 DNA follows: TGCAGTGCTAGACCCTACCGGACCACAGATACGCAGTATTTT. The V gene is TRBV20-1, the J gene TRBJ2-3; D not resolved. V was pared by 2 bases and J by 2 bases, with 11 bases between. This CDR3 has 14 residues. Germline-derived CDR1 and CDR2 are DFQATT and SNEGSKA (reference sequence).

This chain links TRBV6-2 or TRBV6-3 with TRBJ2-2, with D possibly TRBD1 on 6 matching bases. The V and J ends lost 2 bases and 2 bases respectively, with 15 bases between them. Germline loops: CDR1 MNHEY, CDR2 SVGEGT. This CDR3 comprises 17 residues. CDR3 protein: CASSYPTGTFNTGELFF. In DNA form, the CDR3 reads TGTGCCAGCAGTTACCCCACTGGGACATTTAACACCGGGGAGCTGTTTTTT.

This chain connects TRBV30 to TRBJ2-1, with 10 positions matching TRBD1. This CDR3 region has 14 residues. The trim removed 5 bases at V and 5 bases at J, leaving 6 bases unmatched. Germline V gene sequence: CDR1 GTSNPN, CDR2 SVGIG (reference sequence). CDR3 residues: CAWVSGTGDNEQFF. CDR3 sequence (DNA): TGTGCCTGGGTATCCGGGACAGGGGACAATGAGCAGTTCTTC. Full variable domain (remainder filled in from reference TRBV30 and TRBJ2-1): SQTIHQWPATLVQPVGSPLSLECTVEGTSNPNLYWYRQAAGRGLQLLFYSVGIGQISSEVPQNLSASRPQDRQFILSSKKLLLSDSGFYLCAWVSGTGDNEQFFGPGTRLTVL.

The table lists this clonotype with a few counts. The rearrangement uses TRBV6-5 and TRBJ2-2; 8 nucleotides line up with TRBD2. Germline V CDR1 and CDR2: MNHEY, SVGAGI. The CDR3 totals 15 residues. The J segment lost 5 bases and the V segment lost 2 bases, leaving 4 bases of the junction unmatched. For the CDR3, the DNA is TGTGCCAGCAGTTACGGGCTAGCGGGTACCGGGGAGCTGTTTTTT. Translating it yields CASSYGLAGTGELFF.

The chain uses TRBV3-1 and TRBJ2-6; D remains unclear. The CDR3 totals 18 residues. Germline V gene lookup returns CDR1 LGHDT and CDR2 YNNKEL (reference sequence). Trimming took 1 base from V and 0 from J, leaving 13 bases between them. CDR3 nucleotides: TGTGCCAGCAGCCAAGCGACAATAAGAACCTCTGGGGCCAACGTCCTGACTTTC. Residues: CASSQATIRTSGANVLTF.

The rearrangement links TRBV20-1 to TRBJ2-7, with unresolved D. The CDR3 runs 12 residues. The V end lost 2 bases, the J end lost 0 bases, and 5 bases lay between the germline ends. The germline gives CDR1 DFQATT, CDR2 SNEGSKA (reference sequence). The CDR3 DNA is TGCAGTGCTAGACCCGACTCCTACGAGCAGTACTTC. This gives the protein CSARPDSYEQYF.

This clonotype was seen a handful of times. This chain joins TRBV27 and TRBJ2-3; 11 bases line up with TRBD2. J was trimmed by 0 bases and V by 8 bases; bases with no gene match: 13. This CDR3 has 18 residues. Germline lookup yields CDR1 MNHEY and CDR2 SMNVEV (reference sequence). The CDR3 bases are TGTGCCAGCGGGAACAGGCTAGCGGGAGGAATTAGCACAGATACGCAGTATTTT. Its protein is CASGNRLAGGISTDTQYF.

This clonotype was seen a few times. The CDR3 DNA follows: TGTGCCAGCAGGCGTGTTCAGAACAATGAGCAGTTCTTC. This gives the protein CASRRVQNNEQFF. The V gene is TRBV6-1, the J gene TRBJ2-1; D remains unclear. V was trimmed by 6 bases and J by 5 bases, leaving 11 bases between them. Germline V gives CDR1 MNHNS, CDR2 SASEGT. The CDR3 length is 13 residues.

V usage is TRBV12-3 or TRBV12-4 and J usage is TRBJ2-7; the match to TRBD1 covers 9 bases. This CDR3 spans 13 amino acids. Trimming took 6 bases from V and 6 from J; bases not matched to a gene: 6. The CDR3 bases are TGTGCCAGCAGATGGACAGGGGTGGGCGAGCAGTACTTC. Encoded protein: CASRWTGVGEQYF.